Listed here is a single TCR beta chain. Its antigen is not identified. The entry originates in a study of T cell responses to AZD1222 COVID-19 vaccine. Overall study findings and caveats: Spike-specific TCR breadth rose after two AZD1222 doses, and depth rose as well.

Germline V gene lookup returns CDR1 SQVTM and CDR2 ANQGSEA. CDR3 length: 13 amino acids. V shed 6 bases and J 6 bases; nucleotides not matched to a gene: 6. Clones were read by immunoSEQ multiplex PCR, and TCRdb kept only the in-frame ones, dropping some. The sample carries about 110,000 clones, roughly 90% recorded once. The sequencing used peripheral blood, collected 28 days after the second AZD1222 dose. This TCR was recovered from an adult who received the AZD1222 COVID-19 vaccine. The chain joins TRBV29-1 to TRBJ1-4; 8 bases match TRBD1. This chain's CDR3 is CSVLQGGDEKLFF. The CDR3, as DNA: TGCAGCGTATTACAGGGGGGGGATGAAAAACTGTTTTTT. Full variable domain (rest looked up from reference TRBV29-1 and TRBJ1-4): SAVISQKPSRDICQRGTSLTIQCQVDSQVTMMFWYRQQPGQSLTLIATANQGSEATYESGFVIDKFPISRPNLTFSTLTVSNMSPEDSSIYLCSVLQGGDEKLFFGSGTQLSVL.